The next 21 T cell receptor beta chains were all read from a single sample in a study of cytomegalovirus exposure and HLA in healthy donors. Clones were read by immunoSEQ multiplex PCR, and TCRdb kept only the in-frame ones, dropping some. Of over 130,000 clones in the sample, 85% to 90% are singletons; the top ten hold around 10%. Input material: PBMCs. All receptors come from a man between 18 and 35 years old in good health and CMV-seropositive.

The genes are TRBV19 and TRBJ2-3; possible D gene TRBD2, 5 bases. The CDR3 loop spans 14 amino acids. CDR1 LNHDA and CDR2 SQIVND come from the germline V gene (reference sequence). Trimming pared 6 bases from V and 7 bases from J, leaving 17 bases between. The CDR3: CASSLGAQSYTQYF. CDR3 nucleotide sequence: TGTGCCAGTAGCCTGGGAGCTCAATCTTATACGCAGTATTTT.

The gene calls are TRBV2 and TRBJ1-2; a possible D gene is TRBD1 (6 bases). The CDR3 is made up of 12 amino acids. Deletions cut 6 bases from V and 4 bases from J, with 9 bases between. Looked up from germline, CDR1 is SNHLY and CDR2 is FYNNEI. This CDR3 reads CASRRDIYGYTF. In DNA form, the CDR3 reads TGTGCCAGCAGGAGGGACATCTATGGCTACACCTTC.

This rearrangement joins TRBV27 to TRBJ2-5; the D gene is possibly TRBD2 (5 bases). The germline V and J ends were trimmed by 5 bases and 5 bases, with 12 bases remaining between them. Germline CDR1 MNHEY, CDR2 SMNVEV (reference sequence). The CDR3 has 13 amino acids. This chain's CDR3 is CASSVLGGETQYF. DNA of the CDR3: TGTGCCAGCAGTGTACTAGGCGGGGAGACCCAGTACTTC.

This rearrangement joins TRBV13 to TRBJ2-7, with 12 bases matching TRBD1. CDR1 is PRHDT and CDR2 is FYEKMQ in the germline V gene (reference sequence). The V and J ends lost 3 bases and 4 bases, in that order; junction bases with no gene match: 4. The CDR3 totals 15 residues. As DNA, the CDR3 is TGTGCCAGCAGCTTTCCGGGACAGGGGGCTTACGAGCAGTACTTC. This codes for CASSFPGQGAYEQYF.

The rearrangement links TRBV27 to TRBJ2-4; perhaps TRBD1 as D (5 bases). Germline V gives CDR1 MNHEY, CDR2 SMNVEV (reference sequence). V lost 4 bases, J lost 0 bases, and 13 bases lay in between. CDR3 length: 16 residues. The CDR3 nucleotides read TGTGCCAGCAGTTCGACGACAGCCCTAGCCAAAAACATTCAGTACTTC. This gives the protein CASSSTTALAKNIQYF.

The chain uses TRBV19 and TRBJ1-5; D is unresolved. Looked up from germline, CDR1 is LNHDA and CDR2 is SQIVND (reference sequence). The CDR3 loop spans 13 amino acids. Between the trimmed V and J ends, which lost 5 bases and 6 bases, there was a span of 11 bases. CDR3 DNA: TGTGCCAGTAGTGTCCAGCGGACTCAGCCCCAGCATTTT. It specifies CASSVQRTQPQHF.

The chain couples TRBV5-6 to TRBJ1-3; D is uncertain. The CDR3 is made up of 16 amino acids. Germline-derived CDR1 and CDR2 are SGHDT and YYEEEE. V was cut by 7 bases and J by 5 bases, with 22 bases left in between. The CDR3 here is CASGGLGQVPRNTIYF. The CDR3 DNA reads as TGTGCCAGCGGAGGGCTCGGGCAGGTACCCCGAAACACCATATATTTT.

This clone has only a few counts. V usage is TRBV6-5 and J usage is TRBJ1-1; 9 positions agree with TRBD1. Germline CDR1 is MNHEY and CDR2 is SVGAGI. This CDR3 has 13 residues. Trimming at V came to 6 bases and at J to 10 bases, leaving 9 bases not matched to a gene. CDR3 bases: TGTGCCAGCAGCTACACAGGGGGCCTGACAGCTTTCTTT. Translating it yields CASSYTGGLTAFF.

The rearrangement links TRBV10-3 to TRBJ2-7, with 11 nucleotides matching TRBD2. Unmatched junction bases numbered 3, after V lost 0 bases and J lost 5 bases. Germline values: CDR1 ENHRY, CDR2 SYGVKD. The CDR3 sequence is 15 residues long. The CDR3 loop reads CAISESVAGGNEQYF. The CDR3 nucleotides are TGTGCCATCAGTGAGTCGGTAGCGGGAGGGAACGAGCAGTACTTC.

J is TRBJ1-1 and V is TRBV7-6; D unclear. The CDR3 consists of 13 residues. Between the trimmed V and J ends, which lost 2 bases and 0 bases, there was a span of 4 bases. Germline CDR1 and CDR2: SGHVS and FNYEAQ. This CDR3 reads CASSLTVNTEAFF. The CDR3 region has the DNA TGTGCCAGCAGCTTAACAGTGAACACTGAAGCTTTCTTT.

The genes are TRBV7-6 and TRBJ2-2, with D maybe TRBD2 (6 bases). This CDR3 region has 18 residues. The germline gives CDR1 SGHVS, CDR2 FNYEAQ. The germline V and J ends were trimmed by 5 bases and 5 bases, with 24 bases remaining between them. The CDR3 DNA sequence: TGTGCCAGCAGCCCCTTTCCCGGAGGGGAAGGATTGACCGGGGAGCTGTTTTTT. It specifies CASSPFPGGEGLTGELFF.

The rearrangement links TRBV6-6 to TRBJ1-2; D ambiguous. The V end lost 5 bases, the J end lost 6 bases, and 16 bases lay between the germline ends. The CDR3 sequence is 14 residues long. Germline V gene data show CDR1 as MNHNY and CDR2 as SVGAGI (reference sequence). The CDR3 region is CASSDFGLGDGYTF. Here the CDR3 DNA reads TGTGCCAGCAGTGATTTTGGGCTCGGCGATGGCTACACCTTC.

The gene calls are TRBV7-9 and TRBJ1-1; TRBD1 matches at 8 bases. J lost 0 bases, V lost 6 bases, and 15 bases had no gene match. This CDR3 spans 18 amino acids. Germline V gene data show CDR1 as SEHNR and CDR2 as FQNEAQ (reference sequence). The CDR3 DNA reads TGTGCCAGCAGACTAGGGGGGAGAACAGGGGGAATGAACACTGAAGCTTTCTTT. It codes for CASRLGGRTGGMNTEAFF.

This clone appeared once. The chain recombines TRBV11-2 with TRBJ1-2; weak D call: TRBD1 (6 bases). The CDR3 has 15 residues. The V gene lost 0 bases and the J gene lost 7 bases, with 15 bases spanning the gap. Germline V gene lookup returns CDR1 SGHAT and CDR2 FQNNGV. The CDR3 protein is CASSLENRVDSGYTF. The CDR3 coding sequence is TGTGCCAGCAGCTTAGAGAACAGGGTGGATTCTGGCTACACCTTC. Looking up the rest from reference TRBV11-2 and TRBJ1-2 gives the full variable domain: EAGVAQSPRYKIIEKRQSVAFWCNPISGHATLYWYQQILGQGPKLLIQFQNNGVVDDSQLPKDRFSAERLKGVDSTLKIQPAKLEDSAVYLCASSLENRVDSGYTFGSGTRLTVV.

The sample holds one count of this clone. This chain links TRBV18 with TRBJ1-1, with D perhaps matching TRBD1 (5 bases). V lost 5 bases to trimming and J lost 1 base, with 11 bases between them. The CDR3 contains 14 residues. Germline loops: CDR1 KGHSH, CDR2 LQKENI. This chain's CDR3 is CASSESTENTEAFF. The CDR3 DNA sequence: TGTGCCAGCTCAGAGTCGACAGAGAACACTGAAGCTTTCTTT. Combining the CDR3 with reference TRBV18 and TRBJ1-1 gives the whole variable domain NAGVMQNPRHLVRRRGQEARLRCSPMKGHSHVYWYRQLPEEGLKFMVYLQKENIIDESGMPKERFSAEFPKEGPSILRIQQVVRGDSAAYFCASSESTENTEAFFGQGTRLTVV.

The chain couples TRBV10-3 to TRBJ2-7; possibly TRBD2 for D (5 bases). Germline V gene data show CDR1 as ENHRY and CDR2 as SYGVKD. There are 21 residues in the CDR3. Deletions cut 0 bases from V and 2 bases from J, with 29 bases between. The CDR3 loop is CAISESYLPGIATKVPYEQYF. The CDR3 bases are TGTGCCATCAGTGAGTCGTACCTACCGGGAATCGCCACCAAAGTTCCCTACGAGCAGTACTTC.

The rearrangement links TRBV6-5 to TRBJ2-1; D may be TRBD2 (5 bases). CDR3 length equals 14 residues. Germline-derived CDR1 and CDR2 are MNHEY and SVGAGI. V was trimmed by 7 bases and J by 4 bases, leaving 14 bases between them. This chain's CDR3 is CASTKAVSYNEQFF. As DNA, the CDR3 is TGTGCCAGCACCAAAGCGGTTAGTTACAATGAGCAGTTCTTC.

The chain is built from TRBV30 and TRBJ2-1, with 7 bases fitting TRBD2. The CDR3 runs 13 residues. The V and J ends lost 4 bases and 9 bases, in that order; junction bases with no gene match: 9. CDR1 GTSNPN and CDR2 SVGIG come from the germline V gene (reference sequence). In DNA form, the CDR3 reads TGTGCCTGGACTAGCGGAGGTCCAGGTGAGCAGTTCTTC. Amino acid sequence: CAWTSGGPGEQFF.

The V gene is TRBV28, the J gene TRBJ2-7, with 9 bases aligning to TRBD2. Trimming cost V 8 bases and J 5 bases; bases outside gene matches: 16. The CDR3 spans 16 residues. From germline, CDR1 is MDHEN and CDR2 SYDVKM. CDR3 nucleotides: TGTGCCAGCGAAACCCCCTCGGGTAGCGGGAGCCACGAGCAGTACTTC. It yields the protein CASETPSGSGSHEQYF.

A few counts support this clone. This chain joins TRBV28 and TRBJ2-7, with unresolved D. Between the trimmed V and J ends, which lost 3 bases and 3 bases, there was a span of 3 bases. This CDR3 is built from 11 residues. The germline CDR1 and CDR2 sequences are MDHEN and SYDVKM. The CDR3 DNA follows: TGTGCCAGCAGTTTTAACTACGAGCAGTACTTC. Residues: CASSFNYEQYF.

The table lists this clone with a count of one. V usage is TRBV30 and J usage is TRBJ2-7; no reliable D call. This CDR3 has 11 amino acids. The germline V gene has CDR1 GTSNPN and CDR2 SVGIG (reference sequence). With 1 base removed from V and 6 bases from J, the gap between germline ends came to 7 bases. CDR3 in amino acids: CAWSGGGEQYF. The CDR3 DNA is TGTGCCTGGAGTGGAGGCGGCGAGCAGTACTTC.